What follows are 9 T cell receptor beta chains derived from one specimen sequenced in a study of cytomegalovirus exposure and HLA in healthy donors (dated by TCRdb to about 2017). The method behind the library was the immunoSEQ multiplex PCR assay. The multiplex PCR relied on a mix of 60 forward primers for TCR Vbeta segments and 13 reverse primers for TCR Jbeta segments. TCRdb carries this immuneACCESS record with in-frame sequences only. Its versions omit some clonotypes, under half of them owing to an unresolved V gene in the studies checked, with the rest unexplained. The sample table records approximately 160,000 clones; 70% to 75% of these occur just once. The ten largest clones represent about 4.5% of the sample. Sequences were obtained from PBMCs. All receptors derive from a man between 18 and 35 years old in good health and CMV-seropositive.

The CDR3 region is CASSQDIFIGGETQYF. CDR3 nucleotides: TGTGCCAGCAGCCAAGATATTTTCATCGGGGGGGAGACCCAGTACTTC. J is TRBJ2-5 and V is TRBV14, with 7 positions matching TRBD2. The V and J ends lost 0 bases and 5 bases, in that order; junction bases with no gene match: 9. The CDR3 consists of 16 residues. Germline V gene lookup returns CDR1 SGHDN and CDR2 FVKESK.

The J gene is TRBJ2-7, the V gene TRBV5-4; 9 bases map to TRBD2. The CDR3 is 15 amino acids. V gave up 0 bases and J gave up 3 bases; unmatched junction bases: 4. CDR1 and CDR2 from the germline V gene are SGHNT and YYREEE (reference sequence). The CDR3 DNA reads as TGTGCCAGCAGCTTGGGAGCGGGAGGAATCTACGAGCAGTACGTC. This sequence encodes CASSLGAGGIYEQYV.

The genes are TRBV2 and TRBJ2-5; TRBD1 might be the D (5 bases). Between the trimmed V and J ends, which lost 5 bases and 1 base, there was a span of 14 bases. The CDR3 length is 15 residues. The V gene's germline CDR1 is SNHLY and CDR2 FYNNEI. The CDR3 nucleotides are TGTGCCAGCAGTTCGTTAGGAAGGGGCCAAGAGACCCAGTACTTC. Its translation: CASSSLGRGQETQYF.

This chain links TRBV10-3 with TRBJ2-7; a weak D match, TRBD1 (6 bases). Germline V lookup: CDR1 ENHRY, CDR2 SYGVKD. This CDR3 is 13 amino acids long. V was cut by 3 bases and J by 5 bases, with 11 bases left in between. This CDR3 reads CAISDYRVNEQYV. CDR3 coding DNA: TGTGCCATCAGTGATTACAGGGTCAACGAGCAGTACGTC.

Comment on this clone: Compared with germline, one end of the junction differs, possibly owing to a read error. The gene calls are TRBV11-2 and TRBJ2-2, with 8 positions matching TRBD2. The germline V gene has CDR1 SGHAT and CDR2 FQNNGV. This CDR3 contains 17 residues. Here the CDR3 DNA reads TGTGCCAGCAGCTCGAACAGCGGGAGCGGGTACACTGGGGAGCTGTTTTTT. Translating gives CASSSNSGSGYTGELFF.

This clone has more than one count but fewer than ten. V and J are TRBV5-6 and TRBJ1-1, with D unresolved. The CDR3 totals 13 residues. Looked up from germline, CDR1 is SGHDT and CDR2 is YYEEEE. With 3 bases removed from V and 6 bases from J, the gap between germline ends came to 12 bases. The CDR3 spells CASSWIDTAEAFF. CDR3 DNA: TGTGCCAGCAGCTGGATCGACACCGCTGAAGCTTTCTTT.

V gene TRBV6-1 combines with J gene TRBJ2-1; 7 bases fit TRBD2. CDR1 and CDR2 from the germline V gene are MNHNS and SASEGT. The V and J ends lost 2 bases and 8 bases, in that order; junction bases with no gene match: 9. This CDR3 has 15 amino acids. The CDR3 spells CASSEYGGGNYEQFF. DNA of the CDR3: TGTGCCAGCAGTGAATATGGGGGAGGGAATTATGAGCAGTTCTTC.

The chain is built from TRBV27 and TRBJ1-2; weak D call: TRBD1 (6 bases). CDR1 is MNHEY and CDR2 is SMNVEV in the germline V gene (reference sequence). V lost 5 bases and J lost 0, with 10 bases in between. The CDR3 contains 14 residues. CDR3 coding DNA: TGTGCCAGCAGTGCGACAGGCTCTAACTATGGCTACACCTTC. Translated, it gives CASSATGSNYGYTF.

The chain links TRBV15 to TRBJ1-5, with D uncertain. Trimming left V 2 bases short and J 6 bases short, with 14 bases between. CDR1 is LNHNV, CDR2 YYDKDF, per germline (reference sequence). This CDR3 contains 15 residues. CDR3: CATSRHQERSQPQHF. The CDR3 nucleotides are TGTGCCACCAGCAGACACCAGGAAAGGTCTCAGCCCCAGCATTTT.